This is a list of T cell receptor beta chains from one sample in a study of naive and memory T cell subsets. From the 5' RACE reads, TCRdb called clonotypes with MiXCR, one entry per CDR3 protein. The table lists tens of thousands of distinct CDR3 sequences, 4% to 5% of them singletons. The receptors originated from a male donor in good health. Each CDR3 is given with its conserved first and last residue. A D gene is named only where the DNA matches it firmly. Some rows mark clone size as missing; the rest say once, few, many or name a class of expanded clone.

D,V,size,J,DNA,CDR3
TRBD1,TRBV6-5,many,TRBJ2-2,TGTGCCAGCAGATTCGACAGGGGGCTCACCGGGGAGCTGTTTTTT,CASRFDRGLTGELFF
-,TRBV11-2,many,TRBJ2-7,TGTGCCAGCAGCTCGCTCTACCCCTTGAACGAGCAGTACTTC,CASSSLYPLNEQYF
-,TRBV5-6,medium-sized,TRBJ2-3,TGTGCCAGCAGCGCCAGGTGGGGGGGCCTTACGACGACAGATACGCAGTATTTT,CASSARWGGLTTTDTQYF
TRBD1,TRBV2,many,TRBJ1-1,TGTGCCAGCACCGCACAGGGGGCGAAAATGAACACTGAAGCTTTCTTT,CASTAQGAKMNTEAFF
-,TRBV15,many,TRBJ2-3,TGTGCCACCAGCAGAGTGGGGGAATCTACAGATACGCAGTATTTT,CATSRVGESTDTQYF
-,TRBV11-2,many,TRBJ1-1,TGTGCCAGCAGCTTAAGAGGGGGAGGAGAAGCTTTCTTT,CASSLRGGGEAFF
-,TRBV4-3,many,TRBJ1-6,TGCGCCAGCAGCCAAGATCTTGTGGGAGTCGGATCACCCCTCCACTTT,CASSQDLVGVGSPLHF
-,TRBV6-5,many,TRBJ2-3,TGTGCCAGCAGAAGGACCGGAATGACCACAGATACGCAGTATTTT,CASRRTGMTTDTQYF
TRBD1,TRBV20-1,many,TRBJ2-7,TGCAGTGCTAGAGAAGGGGGACAGGGGTACGAGCAGTACTTC,CSAREGGQGYEQYF
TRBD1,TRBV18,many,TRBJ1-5,TGTGCCAGCTCACCAGACAGGGAATATCAGCCCCAGCATTTT,CASSPDREYQPQHF
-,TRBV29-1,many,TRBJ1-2,TGCAGCGTTGAGGATGGGGGCGGCTCTTTCTATGGCTACACCTTC,CSVEDGGGSFYGYTF
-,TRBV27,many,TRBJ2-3,TGTGCCAGCAGTAGCACAGATACGCAGTATTTT,CASSSTDTQYF
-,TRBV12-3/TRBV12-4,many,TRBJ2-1,TGTGCCAGCAGTTTAATCTTAAATGTATACAGCTCCTACAATGAGCAGTTCTTC,CASSLILNVYSSYNEQFF
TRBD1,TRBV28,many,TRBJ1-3,TGTGCCAGCAGGCACAGGGGTTCTGGAAACACCATATATTTT,CASRHRGSGNTIYF
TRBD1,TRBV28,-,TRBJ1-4,TGTGCCAGCAGCCACTCGGGACAGGGAGGGGAAAAACTGTTTTTT,CASSHSGQGGEKLFF
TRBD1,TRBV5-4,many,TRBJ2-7,TGTGCCAGCAGCTCCGGGACAGACTTTTACGAGCAGTACTTC,CASSSGTDFYEQYF
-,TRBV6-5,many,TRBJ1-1,TGTGCCAGCAGTTACGCCACCCTAGGCAACACTGAAGCTTTCTTT,CASSYATLGNTEAFF
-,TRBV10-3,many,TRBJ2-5,TGTGCCATCGGCCGGGACATGAACAGCCAAGAGACCCAGTACTTC,CAIGRDMNSQETQYF
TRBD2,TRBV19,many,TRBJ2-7,TGTGCCAGTAGTGGTTCAGCGGGAGGGCCCTTCTACGAGCAGTACTTC,CASSGSAGGPFYEQYF
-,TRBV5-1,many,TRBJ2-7,TGCGCCAGCAGCTTGGGGCAGGGGACCCTCCATTACGAGCAGTACTTC,CASSLGQGTLHYEQYF
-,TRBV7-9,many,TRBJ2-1,TGTGCCAGCAGCTTAGCGCGTGGAGGATACAATGAGCAGTTCTTC,CASSLARGGYNEQFF
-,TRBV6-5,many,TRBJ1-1,TGTGCCAGCACCCCACGGCTGAACACTGAAGCTTTCTTT,CASTPRLNTEAFF
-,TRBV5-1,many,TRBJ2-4,TGCGCCAGCAGCTTGGATTTCGTGACAGGAGTAGAAGAGGCTCAGTACTTC,CASSLDFVTGVEEAQYF
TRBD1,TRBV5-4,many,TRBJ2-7,TGTGCCAGCAGCCCGGGACAGGGGGGTTACGAGCAGTACTTC,CASSPGQGGYEQYF
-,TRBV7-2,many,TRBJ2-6,TGTGCCAGCAGCTTCTCTGGGGCCAACGTCCTGACTTTC,CASSFSGANVLTF
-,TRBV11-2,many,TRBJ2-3,TGTGCCAGCAGCCTCGGGACCAAAAGCACAGATACGCAGTATTTT,CASSLGTKSTDTQYF
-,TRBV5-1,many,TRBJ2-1,TGCGCCAGCAGCGCGTTACCCCCGGACGGCTCCTACAATGAGCAGTTCTTC,CASSALPPDGSYNEQFF
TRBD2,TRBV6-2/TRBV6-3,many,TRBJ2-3,TGTGCCAGCGCGCTCTACGGGGGGACTAGCGGTACCCTCACAGATACGCAGTATTTT,CASALYGGTSGTLTDTQYF
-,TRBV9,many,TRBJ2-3,TGTGCCAGCAGCGCCCCCCGTACAGGGCGGAGTGCAGATACGCAGTATTTT,CASSAPRTGRSADTQYF
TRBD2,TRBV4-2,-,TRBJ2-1,TGTGCCAGCAGCCAAGACCTAGCGGGAGTGACCTACAATGAGCAGTTCTTC,CASSQDLAGVTYNEQFF
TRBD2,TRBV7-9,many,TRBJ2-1,TGTGCCAGCAGCTTAGCCTCTTCGACTAGCGGGAGGGCCTTGAATGAGCAGTTCTTC,CASSLASSTSGRALNEQFF
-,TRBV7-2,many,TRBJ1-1,TGTGCCAGCAGTTCGGGACTTAACACTGAAGCTTTCTTT,CASSSGLNTEAFF